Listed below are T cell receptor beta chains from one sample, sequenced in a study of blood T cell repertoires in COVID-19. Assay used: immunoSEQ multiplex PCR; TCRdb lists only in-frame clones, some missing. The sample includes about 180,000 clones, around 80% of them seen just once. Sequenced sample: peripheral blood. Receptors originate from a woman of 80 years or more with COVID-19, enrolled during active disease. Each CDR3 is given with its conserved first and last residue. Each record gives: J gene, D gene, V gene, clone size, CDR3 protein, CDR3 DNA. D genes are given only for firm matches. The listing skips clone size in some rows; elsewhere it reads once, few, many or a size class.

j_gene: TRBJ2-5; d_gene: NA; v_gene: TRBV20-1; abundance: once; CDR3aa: CSATLQETQYF; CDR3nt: TGCAGTGCTACCTTACAAGAGACCCAGTACTTC
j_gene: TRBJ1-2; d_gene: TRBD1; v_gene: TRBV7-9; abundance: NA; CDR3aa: CASGSGQGTLNYGYTF; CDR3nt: TGTGCCAGCGGATCCGGACAGGGTACACTCAACTATGGCTACACCTTC
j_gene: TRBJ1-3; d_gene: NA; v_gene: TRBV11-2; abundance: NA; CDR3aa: CASSKRDKITASGNTIYF; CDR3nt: TGTGCCAGCAGCAAGCGGGACAAAATAACGGCGTCCGGAAACACCATATATTTT
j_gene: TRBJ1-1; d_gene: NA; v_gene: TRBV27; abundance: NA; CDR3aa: CASSLSVGGWNEAFF; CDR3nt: TGTGCCAGCAGTTTATCGGTCGGGGGTTGGAATGAAGCTTTCTTT
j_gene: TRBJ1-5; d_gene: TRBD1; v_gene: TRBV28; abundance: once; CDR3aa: CASTPGGQGAYQPQHF; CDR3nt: TGTGCCAGCACCCCTGGGGGGCAGGGGGCTTATCAGCCCCAGCATTTT
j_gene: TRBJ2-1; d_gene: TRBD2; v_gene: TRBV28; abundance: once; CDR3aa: CATKVAGSYNEQFF; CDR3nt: TGTGCCACCAAGGTAGCGGGCTCCTACAATGAGCAGTTCTTC
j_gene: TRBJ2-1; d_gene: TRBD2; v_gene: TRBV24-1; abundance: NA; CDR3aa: CATSDLSGGAHNEQFF; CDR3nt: TGTGCCACCAGTGATTTGAGCGGGGGGGCCCACAATGAGCAGTTCTTC
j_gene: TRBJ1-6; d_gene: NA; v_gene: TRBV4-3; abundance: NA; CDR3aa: CASSQGPYNSPLHF; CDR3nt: TGCGCCAGCAGCCAAGGGCCTTATAATTCACCCCTCCACTTT
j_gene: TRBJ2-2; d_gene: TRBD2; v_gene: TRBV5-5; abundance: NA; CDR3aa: CASSLVAGASGELFF; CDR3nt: TGTGCCAGCAGCTTGGTAGCGGGGGCGTCCGGGGAGCTGTTTTTT
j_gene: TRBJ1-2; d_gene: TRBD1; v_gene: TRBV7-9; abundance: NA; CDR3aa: CASSLGTTGGRGYTF; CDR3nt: TGTGCCAGCAGCTTGGGCACAACAGGGGGTCGTGGCTACACCTTC
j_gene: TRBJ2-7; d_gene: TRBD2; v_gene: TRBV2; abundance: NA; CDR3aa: CASSEERGNEQYF; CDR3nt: TGTGCCAGCAGTGAAGAGCGGGGGAACGAGCAGTACTTC
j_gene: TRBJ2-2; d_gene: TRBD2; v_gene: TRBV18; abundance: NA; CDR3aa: CASSPGLAGTGELFF; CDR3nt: TGTGCCAGCTCACCGGGACTAGCGGGCACCGGGGAGCTGTTTTTT
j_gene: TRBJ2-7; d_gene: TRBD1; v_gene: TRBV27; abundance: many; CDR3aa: CASSLVGQGYEQYF; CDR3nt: TGTGCCAGCAGTTTGGTAGGACAGGGCTACGAGCAGTACTTC
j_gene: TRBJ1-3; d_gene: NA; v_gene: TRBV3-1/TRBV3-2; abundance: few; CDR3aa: CASSQRGSGNTIYF; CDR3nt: TGTGCCAGCAGCCAACGAGGCTCTGGAAACACCATATATTTT
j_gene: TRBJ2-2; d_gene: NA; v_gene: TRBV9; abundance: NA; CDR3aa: CASSVASGGTYTGELFF; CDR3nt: TGTGCCAGCAGCGTAGCTTCTGGCGGGACTTACACCGGGGAGCTGTTTTTT
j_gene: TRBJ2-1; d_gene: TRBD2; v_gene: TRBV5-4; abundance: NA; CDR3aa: CASSSRLAGANEQFF; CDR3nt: TGTGCCAGCAGCTCCCGACTAGCGGGAGCCAATGAGCAGTTCTTC
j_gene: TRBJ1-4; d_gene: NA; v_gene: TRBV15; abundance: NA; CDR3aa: CATSYWGVNEKLFF; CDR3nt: TGTGCCACCAGCTATTGGGGAGTGAATGAAAAACTGTTTTTT
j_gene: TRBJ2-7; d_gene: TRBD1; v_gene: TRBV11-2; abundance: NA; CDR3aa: CASSLAWTGSEQYF; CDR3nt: TGTGCCAGCAGCTTAGCCTGGACAGGGAGCGAGCAGTACTTC
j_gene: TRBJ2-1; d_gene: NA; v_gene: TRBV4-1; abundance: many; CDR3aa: CASSLEGHQYNEQFF; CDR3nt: TGCGCCAGCAGCCTGGAAGGACACCAATACAATGAGCAGTTCTTC
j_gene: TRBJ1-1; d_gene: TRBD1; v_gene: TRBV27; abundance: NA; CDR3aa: CASSLLRQGPGGNTEAFF; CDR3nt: TGTGCCAGCAGTTTACTCCGACAGGGTCCCGGTGGGAACACTGAAGCTTTCTTT
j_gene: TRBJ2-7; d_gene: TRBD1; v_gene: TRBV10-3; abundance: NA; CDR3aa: CAISDPGTGANYEQYF; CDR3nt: TGTGCCATCAGTGACCCCGGGACAGGGGCTAACTACGAGCAGTACTTC
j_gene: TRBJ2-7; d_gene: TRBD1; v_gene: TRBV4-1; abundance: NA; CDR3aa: CASSRNAGQGNEQYF; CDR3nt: TGCGCCAGCAGCCGGAATGCGGGACAGGGTAACGAGCAGTACTTC
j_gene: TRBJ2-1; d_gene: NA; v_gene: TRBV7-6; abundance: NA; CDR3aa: CASSSPTGSEQFF; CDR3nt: TGTGCCAGCAGCTCCCCCACGGGGAGTGAGCAGTTCTTC